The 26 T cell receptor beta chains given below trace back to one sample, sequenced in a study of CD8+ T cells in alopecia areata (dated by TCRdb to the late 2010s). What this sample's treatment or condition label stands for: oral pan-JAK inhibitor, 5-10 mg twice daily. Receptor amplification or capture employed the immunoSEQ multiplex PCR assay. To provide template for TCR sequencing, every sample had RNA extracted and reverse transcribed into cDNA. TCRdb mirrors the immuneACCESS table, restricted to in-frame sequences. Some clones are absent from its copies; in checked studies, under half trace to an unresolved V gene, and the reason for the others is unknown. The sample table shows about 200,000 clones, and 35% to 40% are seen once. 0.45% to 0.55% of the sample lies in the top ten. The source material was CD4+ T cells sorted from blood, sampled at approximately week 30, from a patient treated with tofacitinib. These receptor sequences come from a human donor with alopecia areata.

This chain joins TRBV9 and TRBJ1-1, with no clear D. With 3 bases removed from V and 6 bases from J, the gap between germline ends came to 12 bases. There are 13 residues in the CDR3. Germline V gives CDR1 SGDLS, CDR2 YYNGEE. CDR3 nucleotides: TGTGCCAGCAGCGCAGACTTTATGGCTGAAGCTTTCTTT. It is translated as CASSADFMAEAFF.

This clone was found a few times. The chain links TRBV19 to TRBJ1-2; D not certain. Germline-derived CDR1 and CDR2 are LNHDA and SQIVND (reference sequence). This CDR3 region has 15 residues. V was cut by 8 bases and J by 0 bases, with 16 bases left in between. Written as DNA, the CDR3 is TGTGCCAGTTCGGAAACAGCCCTACCTAACTATGGCTACACCTTC. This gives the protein CASSETALPNYGYTF.

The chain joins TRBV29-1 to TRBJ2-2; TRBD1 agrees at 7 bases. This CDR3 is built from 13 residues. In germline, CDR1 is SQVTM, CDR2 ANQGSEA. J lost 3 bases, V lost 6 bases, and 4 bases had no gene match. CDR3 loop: CSVGTAYTGELFF. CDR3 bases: TGCAGCGTCGGGACAGCTTACACCGGGGAGCTGTTTTTT.

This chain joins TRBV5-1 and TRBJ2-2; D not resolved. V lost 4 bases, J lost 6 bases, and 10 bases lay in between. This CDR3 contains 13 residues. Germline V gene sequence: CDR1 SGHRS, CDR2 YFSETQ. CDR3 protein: CASSPFGAGELFF. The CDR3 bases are TGCGCCAGCAGCCCGTTCGGAGCCGGGGAGCTGTTTTTT.

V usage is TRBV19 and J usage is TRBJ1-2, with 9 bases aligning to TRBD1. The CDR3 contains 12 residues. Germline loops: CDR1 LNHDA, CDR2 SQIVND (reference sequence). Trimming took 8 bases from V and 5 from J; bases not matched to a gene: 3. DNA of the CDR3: TGTGCCAGTGCCGGGACAGGGTATGGCTACACCTTC. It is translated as CASAGTGYGYTF.

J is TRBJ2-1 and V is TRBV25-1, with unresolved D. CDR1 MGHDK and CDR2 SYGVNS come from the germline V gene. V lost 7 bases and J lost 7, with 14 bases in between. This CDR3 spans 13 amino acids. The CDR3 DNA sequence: TGTGCCAGCATCTCGGGCGCTAGAAATGAGCAGTTCTTC. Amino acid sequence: CASISGARNEQFF.

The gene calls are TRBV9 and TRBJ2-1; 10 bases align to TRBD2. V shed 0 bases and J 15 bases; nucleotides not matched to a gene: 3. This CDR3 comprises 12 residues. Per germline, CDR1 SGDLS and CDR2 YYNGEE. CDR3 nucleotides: TGTGCCAGCAGCGTAGGAACTAGCGGGGCGTTCTTC. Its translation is CASSVGTSGAFF.

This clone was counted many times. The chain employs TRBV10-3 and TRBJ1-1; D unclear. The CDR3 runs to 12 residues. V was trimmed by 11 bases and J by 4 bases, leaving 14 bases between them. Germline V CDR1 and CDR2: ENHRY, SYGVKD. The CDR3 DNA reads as TGTGCCGTCCGAAGCCAGAGCACTGAAGCTTTCTTT. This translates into CAVRSQSTEAFF.

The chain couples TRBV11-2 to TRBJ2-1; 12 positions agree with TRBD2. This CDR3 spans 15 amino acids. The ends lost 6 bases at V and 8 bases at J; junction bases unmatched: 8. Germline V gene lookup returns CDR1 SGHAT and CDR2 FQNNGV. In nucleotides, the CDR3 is TGTGCCAGCAGTAAAACTAGCGGGGGGCCCCATGAGCAGTTCTTC. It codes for CASSKTSGGPHEQFF. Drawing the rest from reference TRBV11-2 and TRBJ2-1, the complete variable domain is EAGVAQSPRYKIIEKRQSVAFWCNPISGHATLYWYQQILGQGPKLLIQFQNNGVVDDSQLPKDRFSAERLKGVDSTLKIQPAKLEDSAVYLCASSKTSGGPHEQFFGPGTRLTVL.

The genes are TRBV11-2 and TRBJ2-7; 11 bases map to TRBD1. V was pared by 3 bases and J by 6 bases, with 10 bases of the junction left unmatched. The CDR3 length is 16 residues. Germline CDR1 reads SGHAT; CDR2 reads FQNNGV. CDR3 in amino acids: CASSFLPGQGVSEQYF. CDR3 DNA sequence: TGTGCCAGCAGCTTCCTCCCGGGACAGGGGGTTAGCGAGCAGTACTTC.

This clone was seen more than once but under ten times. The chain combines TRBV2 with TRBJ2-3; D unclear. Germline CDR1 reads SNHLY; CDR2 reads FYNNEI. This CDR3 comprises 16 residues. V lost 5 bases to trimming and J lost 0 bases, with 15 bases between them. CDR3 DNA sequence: TGTGCCAGCAGTCACCCACCGGCTACTAGCACAGATACGCAGTATTTT. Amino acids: CASSHPPATSTDTQYF.

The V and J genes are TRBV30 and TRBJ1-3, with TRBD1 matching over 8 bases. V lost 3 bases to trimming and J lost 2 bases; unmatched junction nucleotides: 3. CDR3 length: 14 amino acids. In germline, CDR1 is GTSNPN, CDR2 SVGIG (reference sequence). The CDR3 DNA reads TGTGCCTGGAGACCACAGGGGGCTGGAAACACCATATATTTT. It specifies CAWRPQGAGNTIYF.

DNA of the CDR3: TGTGCCAGCAGCTCGCAGACTTTGGCCCATGAGCAGTTCTTC. It specifies CASSSQTLAHEQFF. The gene calls are TRBV7-3 and TRBJ2-1; no clear D gene. This CDR3 comprises 14 residues. Trimming shortened V by 4 bases and J by 8 bases, and 15 bases separated the two germline ends. Germline V lookup: CDR1 SGHTA, CDR2 FQGTGA.

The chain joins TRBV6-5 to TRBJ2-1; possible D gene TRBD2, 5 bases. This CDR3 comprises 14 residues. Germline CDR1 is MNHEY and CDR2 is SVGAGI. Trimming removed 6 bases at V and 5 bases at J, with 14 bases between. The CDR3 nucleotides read TGTGCCAGCAGCTGGCGGACTGTCGACAATGAGCAGTTCTTC. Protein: CASSWRTVDNEQFF.

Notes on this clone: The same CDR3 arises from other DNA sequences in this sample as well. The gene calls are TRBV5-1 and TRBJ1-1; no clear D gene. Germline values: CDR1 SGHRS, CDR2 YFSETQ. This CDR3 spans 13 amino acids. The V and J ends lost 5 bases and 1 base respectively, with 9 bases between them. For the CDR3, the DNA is TGCGCCAGCAGTCCGCGACAGAACACTGAAGCTTTCTTT. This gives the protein CASSPRQNTEAFF.

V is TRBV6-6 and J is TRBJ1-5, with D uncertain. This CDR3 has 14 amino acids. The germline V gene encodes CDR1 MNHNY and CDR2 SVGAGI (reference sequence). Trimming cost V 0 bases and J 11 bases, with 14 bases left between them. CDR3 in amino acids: CASSYSVANRSQHF. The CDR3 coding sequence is TGTGCCAGCAGTTACTCGGTCGCCAACAGATCCCAGCATTTT.

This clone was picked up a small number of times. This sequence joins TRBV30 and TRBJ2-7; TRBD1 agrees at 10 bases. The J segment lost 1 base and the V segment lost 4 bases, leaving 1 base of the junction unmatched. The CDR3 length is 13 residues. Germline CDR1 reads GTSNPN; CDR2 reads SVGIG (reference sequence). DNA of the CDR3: TGTGCCTGGACGGGACAGGGGTCCTACGAGCAGTACTTC. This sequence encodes CAWTGQGSYEQYF.

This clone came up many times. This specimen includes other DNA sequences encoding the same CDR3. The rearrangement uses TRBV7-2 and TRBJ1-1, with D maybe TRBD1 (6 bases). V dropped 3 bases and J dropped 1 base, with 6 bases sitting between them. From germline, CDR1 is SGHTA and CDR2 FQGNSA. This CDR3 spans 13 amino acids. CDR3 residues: CASSLGQNTEAFF. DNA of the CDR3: TGTGCCAGCAGCTTGGGACAGAACACTGAAGCTTTCTTT.

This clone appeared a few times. In DNA, the CDR3 is TGCGCCAGCAGCGAGGGGAGTTGGGGATACACAGATACGCAGTATTTT. Translating it yields CASSEGSWGYTDTQYF. The rearrangement joins TRBV5-1 to TRBJ2-3, with D tentatively TRBD1 or TRBD2 (5 bases each). The CDR3 sequence is 16 residues long. Germline V gene sequence: CDR1 SGHRS, CDR2 YFSETQ. Deletions cut 4 bases from V and 2 bases from J, with 17 bases between.

CDR3 region: CASSQSIGTNYGYTF. CDR3 bases: TGCGCCAGCAGCCAAAGCATTGGGACCAACTATGGCTACACCTTC. The chain combines TRBV4-1 with TRBJ1-2; maybe TRBD1 (5 bases). From germline, CDR1 is MGHRA and CDR2 YSYEKL. The CDR3 covers 15 residues. V was shortened by 2 bases and J by 2 bases, with 12 bases between the two germline ends.

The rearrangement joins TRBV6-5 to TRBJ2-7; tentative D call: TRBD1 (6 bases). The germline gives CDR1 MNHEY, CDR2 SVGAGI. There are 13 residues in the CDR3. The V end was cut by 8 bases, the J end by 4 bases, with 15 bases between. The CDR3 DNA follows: TGTGCCAGCCGTGCAGGGGAGAGATACGAGCAGTACTTC. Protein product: CASRAGERYEQYF.

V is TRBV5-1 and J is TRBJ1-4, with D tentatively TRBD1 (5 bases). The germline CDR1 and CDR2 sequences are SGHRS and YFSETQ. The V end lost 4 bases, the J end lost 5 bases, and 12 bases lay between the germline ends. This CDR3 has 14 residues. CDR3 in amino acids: CASSAGTTNEKLFF. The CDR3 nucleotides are TGCGCCAGCAGCGCCGGGACCACGAATGAAAAACTGTTTTTT. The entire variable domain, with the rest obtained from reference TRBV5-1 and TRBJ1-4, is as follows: KAGVTQTPRYLIKTRGQQVTLSCSPISGHRSVSWYQQTPGQGLQFLFEYFSETQRNKGNFPGRFSGRQFSNSRSEMNVSTLELGDSALYLCASSAGTTNEKLFFGSGTQLSVL.

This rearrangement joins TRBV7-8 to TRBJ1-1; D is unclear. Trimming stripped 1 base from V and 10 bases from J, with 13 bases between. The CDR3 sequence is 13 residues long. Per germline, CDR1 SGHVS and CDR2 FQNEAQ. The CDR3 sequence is CASSLVMRYPAFF. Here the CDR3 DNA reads TGTGCCAGCAGCTTAGTAATGAGGTACCCAGCTTTCTTT.

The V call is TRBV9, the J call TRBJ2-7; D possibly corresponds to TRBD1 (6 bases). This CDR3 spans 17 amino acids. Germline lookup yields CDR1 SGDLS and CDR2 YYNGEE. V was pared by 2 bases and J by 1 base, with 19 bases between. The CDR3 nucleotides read TGTGCCAGCAGCGTCCCCCTTACAGGGATGGCGTCCTACGAGCAGTACTTC. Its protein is CASSVPLTGMASYEQYF. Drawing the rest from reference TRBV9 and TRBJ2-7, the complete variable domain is DSGVTQTPKHLITATGQRVTLRCSPRSGDLSVYWYQQSLDQGLQFLIQYYNGEERAKGNILERFSAQQFPDLHSELNLSSLELGDSALYFCASSVPLTGMASYEQYFGPGTRLTVT.

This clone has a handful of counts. The CDR3 sequence is CAWNPGNYGYTF. The CDR3 DNA reads as TGTGCCTGGAACCCGGGGAACTATGGCTACACCTTC. The genes are TRBV30 and TRBJ1-2; unclear D gene. Germline values: CDR1 GTSNPN, CDR2 SVGIG (reference sequence). V lost 4 bases and J lost 2, with 8 bases in between. The CDR3 sequence is 12 residues long. Supplemented by reference TRBV30 and TRBJ1-2, the full variable domain reads SQTIHQWPATLVQPVGSPLSLECTVEGTSNPNLYWYRQAAGRGLQLLFYSVGIGQISSEVPQNLSASRPQDRQFILSSKKLLLSDSGFYLCAWNPGNYGYTFGSGTRLTVV.

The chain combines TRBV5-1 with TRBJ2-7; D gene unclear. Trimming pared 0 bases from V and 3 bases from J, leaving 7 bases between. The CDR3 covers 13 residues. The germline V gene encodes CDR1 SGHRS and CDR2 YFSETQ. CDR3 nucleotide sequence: TGCGCCAGCAGCTTGGGTCAGGACTACGAGCAGTACTTC. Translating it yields CASSLGQDYEQYF.